Listed below are T cell receptor beta chains from one sample, sequenced in a study of human T cells and chemical hapten exposure. MiXCR, applied by TCRdb to the RACE reads, yields one record per CDR3 protein. Of roughly 100,000 distinct CDR3 sequences listed, less than 40% are singletons. Sample: whole blood, taken in connection with sensitization to the hapten diphenylcyclopropenone (DPC). Every receptor here comes from a man in his forties with alopecia areata. Some clones in this sample may be carry-over from other donors' samples. Both conserved end residues are part of each CDR3. A D gene is named only where the DNA matches it firmly. Some rows mark clone size as missing; the rest say once, few, many or name a class of expanded clone.

J gene: TRBJ1-6
clone size: few
V gene: TRBV7-8
D gene: .
CDR3 DNA: TGTGCCAGCAGCTTAGAACAGAATTCACCCCTCCACTTT
CDR3 protein: CASSLEQNSPLHF

J gene: TRBJ1-1
clone size: few
V gene: TRBV3-1
D gene: .
CDR3 DNA: TGTGCCAGCAACGGGGGTTGGGGCACTGAAGCTTTCTTT
CDR3 protein: CASNGGWGTEAFF

J gene: TRBJ2-5
clone size: .
V gene: TRBV5-1
D gene: TRBD1
CDR3 DNA: TGCGCCAGCAGCGTAACCGGGACAGCGGCCCAAGAGACCCAGTACTTC
CDR3 protein: CASSVTGTAAQETQYF

J gene: TRBJ2-5
clone size: many
V gene: TRBV20-1
D gene: TRBD1
CDR3 DNA: TGCAGTGCTAGAGATCGCGCCGGGACAGGGACTGAGACCCAGTACTTC
CDR3 protein: CSARDRAGTGTETQYF

J gene: TRBJ2-3
clone size: .
V gene: TRBV30
D gene: .
CDR3 DNA: TGTGCCTGGAGTGTGGTAGCCCCTAGCACAGATACGCAGTATTTT
CDR3 protein: CAWSVVAPSTDTQYF

J gene: TRBJ2-3
clone size: medium-sized
V gene: TRBV18
D gene: TRBD2
CDR3 DNA: TGTGCCAGCTCACCACTTTCTAGCGGGGCCACAGATACGCAGTATTTT
CDR3 protein: CASSPLSSGATDTQYF

J gene: TRBJ2-1
clone size: many
V gene: TRBV2
D gene: .
CDR3 DNA: TGTGCCAGCCGCTGGGACCCCCTGGGTGAGCAGTTCTTC
CDR3 protein: CASRWDPLGEQFF

J gene: TRBJ2-3
clone size: .
V gene: TRBV2
D gene: TRBD2
CDR3 DNA: TGTGCCAGCAGTCAGCGGGAGTCCAACACAGATACGCAGTATTTT
CDR3 protein: CASSQRESNTDTQYF

J gene: TRBJ1-2
clone size: .
V gene: TRBV7-2
D gene: TRBD1
CDR3 DNA: TGTGCCAGCAGCTGGACAGGGGGAAGTTTGGATGGCTACACCTTC
CDR3 protein: CASSWTGGSLDGYTF

J gene: TRBJ2-2
clone size: .
V gene: TRBV14
D gene: .
CDR3 DNA: TGTGCCAGCAGCCGATACCTGCTCGCGGAAAACACCGGGGAGCTGTTTTTT
CDR3 protein: CASSRYLLAENTGELFF

J gene: TRBJ1-1
clone size: .
V gene: TRBV7-9
D gene: .
CDR3 DNA: TGTGCCAGCAGCTCGATGAGGCAGCCGGAAGCTTTCTTT
CDR3 protein: CASSSMRQPEAFF

J gene: TRBJ1-4
clone size: .
V gene: TRBV12-3/TRBV12-4
D gene: TRBD1
CDR3 DNA: TGTGCCAGCAACAGGGGGCAGAGAGAAAAACTGTTTTTT
CDR3 protein: CASNRGQREKLFF

J gene: TRBJ2-1
clone size: .
V gene: TRBV6-5
D gene: .
CDR3 DNA: TGTGCCACCCGTAGGGGCGCTGCTTACAATGAGCAGTTCTTC
CDR3 protein: CATRRGAAYNEQFF

J gene: TRBJ2-3
clone size: few
V gene: TRBV6-6
D gene: .
CDR3 DNA: TGTGCCAGCAGTTACCTCCCGCTAGTGGTAGGCACAGATACGCAGTATTTT
CDR3 protein: CASSYLPLVVGTDTQYF

J gene: TRBJ1-1
clone size: .
V gene: TRBV5-1
D gene: .
CDR3 DNA: TGCGCCAGCAGCTTGGGAGATAACACTGAAGCTTTCTTT
CDR3 protein: CASSLGDNTEAFF

J gene: TRBJ2-1
clone size: .
V gene: TRBV2
D gene: TRBD2
CDR3 DNA: TGTGCCAGCAGGGGACTAGCGGGCCCCGGGTCCAATGAGCAGTTCTTC
CDR3 protein: CASRGLAGPGSNEQFF

J gene: TRBJ2-4
clone size: .
V gene: TRBV20-1
D gene: TRBD2
CDR3 DNA: TGCAGTGCTGATCAAGCGGGGGAGGAGGCCAAAAACATTCAGTACTTC
CDR3 protein: CSADQAGEEAKNIQYF

J gene: TRBJ2-7
clone size: .
V gene: TRBV28
D gene: TRBD2
CDR3 DNA: TGTGCCAGCAGTTTTCGGCCGGGGACTAGCGGGAGGACCTACGAGCAGTACTTC
CDR3 protein: CASSFRPGTSGRTYEQYF

J gene: TRBJ1-4
clone size: .
V gene: TRBV3-1
D gene: TRBD1
CDR3 DNA: TGTGCCAGCAGTCCTGGGACAGGGCTAAAACTGTTTTTT
CDR3 protein: CASSPGTGLKLFF

J gene: TRBJ2-4
clone size: .
V gene: TRBV20-1
D gene: TRBD2
CDR3 DNA: TGCAGTGCTAGAGATCGTTCGGGAGGGAACATTCAGTACTTC
CDR3 protein: CSARDRSGGNIQYF

J gene: TRBJ2-7
clone size: .
V gene: TRBV12-3/TRBV12-4
D gene: TRBD2
CDR3 DNA: TGTGCCAGCAGTAGCGGGAGAGGCTACGAGCAGTACTTC
CDR3 protein: CASSSGRGYEQYF

J gene: TRBJ1-1
clone size: once
V gene: TRBV29-1
D gene: TRBD1
CDR3 DNA: TGCAGCGCCGTGGGACAGCCGAACACTGAAGCTTTCTTT
CDR3 protein: CSAVGQPNTEAFF

J gene: TRBJ2-1
clone size: few
V gene: TRBV9
D gene: TRBD2
CDR3 DNA: TGTGCCAGCAGCCCCCTAGGGGCGGGAGTAGCGAATGAGCAGTTCTTC
CDR3 protein: CASSPLGAGVANEQFF

J gene: TRBJ2-3
clone size: few
V gene: TRBV5-4
D gene: TRBD2
CDR3 DNA: TGTGCCAGCAGCCGCGGACTAGCGGGAGTTGGGACAGATACGCAGTATTTT
CDR3 protein: CASSRGLAGVGTDTQYF

J gene: TRBJ2-7
clone size: few
V gene: TRBV29-1
D gene: .
CDR3 DNA: TGCAGCGTTGAAGGGGTCGGACGGATAAGCTCCTACGAGCAGTACTTC
CDR3 protein: CSVEGVGRISSYEQYF

J gene: TRBJ2-3
clone size: .
V gene: TRBV10-3
D gene: .
CDR3 DNA: TGTGCCATCAGGCCCCTGAGGGGAAGCACAGATACGCAGTATTTT
CDR3 protein: CAIRPLRGSTDTQYF

J gene: TRBJ1-1
clone size: .
V gene: TRBV29-1
D gene: .
CDR3 DNA: TGCAGCGTATCTACTCTAATGAACAGGGCCACTGAAGCTTTCTTT
CDR3 protein: CSVSTLMNRATEAFF

J gene: TRBJ2-3
clone size: .
V gene: TRBV3-1
D gene: TRBD2
CDR3 DNA: TGTGCCAGCATCGCAAGCGGGAGGGCCCCAGATACGCAGTATTTT
CDR3 protein: CASIASGRAPDTQYF

J gene: TRBJ2-3
clone size: .
V gene: TRBV6-5
D gene: .
CDR3 DNA: TGTGCCAGCAGTCCGAAGACTAGGAGCACAGATACGCAGTATTTT
CDR3 protein: CASSPKTRSTDTQYF

J gene: TRBJ1-1
clone size: .
V gene: TRBV7-9
D gene: TRBD1
CDR3 DNA: TGTGCCAGCTCGCCGCCCGGGACAGTGGGCTCTGAAGCTTTCTTT
CDR3 protein: CASSPPGTVGSEAFF

J gene: TRBJ2-1
clone size: once
V gene: TRBV24-1
D gene: TRBD2
CDR3 DNA: TGTGCCACCAGTGATCCCACGACAGGGACTAGCGGGAGAAGAGAGCAGTTCTTC
CDR3 protein: CATSDPTTGTSGRREQFF

J gene: TRBJ1-1
clone size: few
V gene: TRBV7-2
D gene: .
CDR3 DNA: TGTGCCAGCAGCTTAGGTGTTGGCGGTGAAGCTTTCTTT
CDR3 protein: CASSLGVGGEAFF

J gene: TRBJ1-5
clone size: .
V gene: TRBV18
D gene: .
CDR3 DNA: TGTGCCAGCTCATCACGGGACACCCACGCGGGGCAGCCCCAGCATTTT
CDR3 protein: CASSSRDTHAGQPQHF

J gene: TRBJ2-1
clone size: .
V gene: TRBV6-5
D gene: TRBD1
CDR3 DNA: TGTGCCAGCAGTTACTGGACAGGGGGACAAGGGCAGTTCTTC
CDR3 protein: CASSYWTGGQGQFF

J gene: TRBJ2-1
clone size: few
V gene: TRBV12-3/TRBV12-4
D gene: TRBD2
CDR3 DNA: TGTGCCAGCACCGCTCTGGGGACTAGATTATACAATGAGCAGTTCTTC
CDR3 protein: CASTALGTRLYNEQFF

J gene: TRBJ2-1
clone size: few
V gene: TRBV6-1
D gene: TRBD2
CDR3 DNA: TGTGCCAGCAGTGAAGCTAGCGGGAGCTACAATGAGCAGTTCTTC
CDR3 protein: CASSEASGSYNEQFF

J gene: TRBJ1-4
clone size: .
V gene: TRBV15
D gene: .
CDR3 DNA: TGTGCCACCAGCAGGGACGTCTCTGAAAAACTGTTTTTT
CDR3 protein: CATSRDVSEKLFF

J gene: TRBJ1-2
clone size: .
V gene: TRBV4-2
D gene: .
CDR3 DNA: TGTGCCAGCAGCCAAGCCTCCATTGGTACCCACTATGGCTACACCTTC
CDR3 protein: CASSQASIGTHYGYTF

J gene: TRBJ2-5
clone size: .
V gene: TRBV29-1
D gene: .
CDR3 DNA: TGCAGCGTTGAAGAGGCATCCCCAGAGACCCAGTACTTC
CDR3 protein: CSVEEASPETQYF

J gene: TRBJ1-3
clone size: .
V gene: TRBV5-5
D gene: .
CDR3 DNA: TGTGCCAGCAGCTTGTCGGGGGCCCGCTCTGGAAACACCATATATTTT
CDR3 protein: CASSLSGARSGNTIYF

J gene: TRBJ2-1
clone size: few
V gene: TRBV24-1
D gene: TRBD1
CDR3 DNA: TGTGCCACCAGTGAGTACGGACAGGGATCCTACAATGAGCAGTTCTTC
CDR3 protein: CATSEYGQGSYNEQFF

J gene: TRBJ2-3
clone size: .
V gene: TRBV30
D gene: .
CDR3 DNA: TGTGCCGGCCGACGGGGCCAGCCGCAGTATTTT
CDR3 protein: CAGRRGQPQYF

J gene: TRBJ2-5
clone size: .
V gene: TRBV5-1
D gene: .
CDR3 DNA: TGCGCCAGCAGCCCACGGGAAGAGACCCAGTACTTC
CDR3 protein: CASSPREETQYF

J gene: TRBJ1-3
clone size: few
V gene: TRBV29-1
D gene: TRBD1
CDR3 DNA: TGCAGCGTTGATCGGGTGCAGGGGGCTGGAAACACCATATATTTT
CDR3 protein: CSVDRVQGAGNTIYF

J gene: TRBJ2-3
clone size: .
V gene: TRBV29-1
D gene: TRBD2
CDR3 DNA: TGCAGCGTTGTGGGCGGGAGTTTATGGAACACAGATACGCAGTATTTT
CDR3 protein: CSVVGGSLWNTDTQYF

J gene: TRBJ1-3
clone size: .
V gene: TRBV18
D gene: .
CDR3 DNA: TGTGCCAGCTCACCAGAGCTGTCCACCATATATTTT
CDR3 protein: CASSPELSTIYF